The T cell receptor beta chain described here comes from a study of early stage breast cancer tumors. The wider study: Invasive lobular carcinomas made up four of 12 ER+/PR+/HER2- tumors. Each sample averaged approximately 10-fold read coverage. Study findings and constraints: Chain pairing and CD4, CD8 or FOXP3 expression were not captured. Most shared enriched TCRB sequences were commonly generated ones.

Turning to this clone: Its antigen is as yet unknown.

Only in-frame clones appear in the TCRdb table, and some are missing; sequencing was by immunoSEQ multiplex PCR. The profile shows around 60,000 clones, about three quarters of them singletons. The CDR3 extends over 14 amino acids. Germline V gene data show CDR1 as SNHLY and CDR2 as FYNNEI. V lost 2 bases and J 11 bases, leaving 15 bases between the germline ends. The receptor comes from a person in their thirties with breast cancer. The genes are TRBV2 and TRBJ1-4; tentative D call: TRBD1 (5 bases). The sequencing sample was made of blood. The CDR3 coding sequence is TGTGCCAGCAGTGAAAGGGCAGGGTATGTGAAACTGTTTTTT. It yields the protein CASSERAGYVKLFF.